The text below deals with one T cell receptor (beta chain). The repertoire was sequenced with immunoSEQ multiplex PCR; TCRdb's copy has only in-frame clones and lacks some. Found here are hundreds of thousands of clones, approximately 89% of them singletons; the top ten hold over 9%. The CDR3 is 15 residues long. Looked up from germline, CDR1 is SGHRS and CDR2 is YFSETQ. Trimming cost V 2 bases and J 0 bases, with 12 bases left between them. This specimen belongs to a study of blood T cell repertoires in COVID-19. The receptor's source is a woman aged 35 to 49 who had recovered from COVID-19. The sample comprised PBMCs or T cells enriched from blood (not recorded which). The rearrangement links TRBV5-1 to TRBJ2-7, with D perhaps matching TRBD1 (8 bases). CDR3 sequence (DNA): TGCGCCAGCAGCTTAGCGGGACAGGCCTCCTACGAGCAGTACTTC. Amino acids: CASSLAGQASYEQYF.